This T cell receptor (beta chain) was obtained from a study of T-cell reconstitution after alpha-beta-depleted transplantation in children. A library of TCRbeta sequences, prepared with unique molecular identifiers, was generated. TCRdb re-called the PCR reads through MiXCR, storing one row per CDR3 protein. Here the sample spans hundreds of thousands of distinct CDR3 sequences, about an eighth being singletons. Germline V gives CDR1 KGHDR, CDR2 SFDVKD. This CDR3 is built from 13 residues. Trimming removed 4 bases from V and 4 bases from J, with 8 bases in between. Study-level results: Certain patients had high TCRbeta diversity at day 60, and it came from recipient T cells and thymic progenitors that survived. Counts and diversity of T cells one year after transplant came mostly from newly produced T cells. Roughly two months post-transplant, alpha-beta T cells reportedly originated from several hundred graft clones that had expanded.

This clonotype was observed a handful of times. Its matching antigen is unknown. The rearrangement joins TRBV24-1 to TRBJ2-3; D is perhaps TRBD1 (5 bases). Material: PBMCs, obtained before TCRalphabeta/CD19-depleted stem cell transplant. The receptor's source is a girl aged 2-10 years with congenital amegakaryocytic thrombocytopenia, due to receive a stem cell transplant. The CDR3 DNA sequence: TGTGCCACCAGTGAACGGACACCAGATACGCAGTATTTT. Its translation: CATSERTPDTQYF.